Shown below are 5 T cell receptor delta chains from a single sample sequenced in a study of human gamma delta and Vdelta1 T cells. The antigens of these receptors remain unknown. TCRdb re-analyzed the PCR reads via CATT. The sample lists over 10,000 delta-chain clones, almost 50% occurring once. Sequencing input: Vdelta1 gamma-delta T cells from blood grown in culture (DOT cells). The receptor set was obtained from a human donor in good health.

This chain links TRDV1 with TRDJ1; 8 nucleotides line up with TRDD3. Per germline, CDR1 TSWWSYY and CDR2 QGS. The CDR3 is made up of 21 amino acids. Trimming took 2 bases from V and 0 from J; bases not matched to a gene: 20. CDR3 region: CALGETALAHWGPSYTDKLIF. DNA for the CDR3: TGTGCTCTTGGGGAAACCGCGCTGGCCCACTGGGGGCCCTCCTACACCGATAAACTCATCTTT.

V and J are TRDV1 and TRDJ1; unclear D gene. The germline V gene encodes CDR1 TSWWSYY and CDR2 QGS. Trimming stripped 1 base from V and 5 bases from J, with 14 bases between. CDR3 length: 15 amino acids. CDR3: CALGERRRRIDKLIF. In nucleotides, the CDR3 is TGTGCTCTTGGGGAACGGCGGAGGCGGATTGATAAACTCATCTTT.

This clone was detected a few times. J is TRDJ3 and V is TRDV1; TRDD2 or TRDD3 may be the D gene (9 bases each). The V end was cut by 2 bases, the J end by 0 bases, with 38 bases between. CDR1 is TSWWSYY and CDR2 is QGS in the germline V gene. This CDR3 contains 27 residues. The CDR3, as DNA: TGTGCTCTTGGGGAAAGGACCTTCCTACCCGTACTGGGGGACCGCAGTCCCCGCTCCTGGGACACCCGACAGATGTTTTTC. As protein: CALGERTFLPVLGDRSPRSWDTRQMFF.

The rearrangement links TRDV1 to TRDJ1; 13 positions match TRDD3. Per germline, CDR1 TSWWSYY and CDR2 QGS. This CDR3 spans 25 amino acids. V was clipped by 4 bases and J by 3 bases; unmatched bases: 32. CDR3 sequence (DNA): TGTGCTCTTGGGGGGGATGCCCCCCGGGCCCCACTGGGGGATACGCGTATAGTTGCTGCCGATAAACTCATCTTT. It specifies CALGGDAPRAPLGDTRIVAADKLIF.

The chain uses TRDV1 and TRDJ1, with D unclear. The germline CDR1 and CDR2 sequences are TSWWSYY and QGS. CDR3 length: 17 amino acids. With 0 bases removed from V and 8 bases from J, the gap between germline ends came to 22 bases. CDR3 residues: CALGELQFPSTPEKLIF. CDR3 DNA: TGTGCTCTTGGGGAACTACAGTTTCCCTCAACGCCTGAAAAACTCATCTTT.